Reported below is one T cell receptor beta chain. The antigen is unknown. The entry originates in a study of T-cell reconstitution after alpha-beta-depleted transplantation in children. Overall study results and limits: At one year after transplant, newly produced T cells mostly accounted for T-cell counts and diversity. Some patients' high day-60 TCRbeta diversity was traced to surviving recipient T cells and thymic progenitors. Several hundred rapidly expanded clones from non-depleted graft cells reportedly supplied alpha-beta T cells about two months post-transplant.

Using unique molecular identifiers, the investigators prepared the TCRbeta library. MiXCR, applied by TCRdb to the PCR reads, yields one record per CDR3 protein. The sample holds just over 950,000 distinct CDR3 sequences, under 30% seen once. The receptor comes from a boy in the first two years of life who had a stem cell transplant for SCID, so the T cells may come from the graft donor. This specimen was PBMCs, mostly from graft donor cells, taken 360 days after TCRalphabeta/CD19-depleted stem cell transplant.

In nucleotides, the CDR3 is TGTGCCGGCCAGCTCCCGACAGGAGCCATCACAGATACGCAGTATTTT. Translated: CAGQLPTGAITDTQYF. J is TRBJ2-3 and V is TRBV2, with D possibly matching TRBD1 (6 bases). Per the germline V gene, CDR1 is SNHLY and CDR2 is FYNNEI. V gave up 11 bases and J gave up 2 bases, with 23 bases separating them. The CDR3 loop spans 16 amino acids.